This T cell receptor (beta chain) was observed in a study of blood T cells in healthy people across ages. The second PCR ran roughly 7 to 12 cycles with a sample-barcoded 5' primer and J-beta primers. TCRdb reprocessed the 5' RACE reads via MiXCR and lists one record per CDR3 protein. Of 1.5 million or so distinct CDR3 sequences listed, less than 45% are singletons. As concerns this clonotype: The antigen is not known.

At least 5 micrograms of total RNA were extracted per sample. CDR3 length: 14 amino acids. V was trimmed by 7 bases and J by 0 bases, leaving 12 bases between them. The V gene's germline CDR1 is SGDLS and CDR2 YYNGEE. Findings of the study overall: When set beside aged donors, long-lived donors presented more naive CD4+ cells and higher diversity. Per million T cells, the diversity of TCR beta decreased roughly linearly as age advanced.

The sample consisted of blood. J is TRBJ2-3 and V is TRBV9; D might be TRBD1 (5 bases). This receptor was obtained from a woman aged 18-30 years in good health. Here the CDR3 reads CASGRGTSTDTQYF. The CDR3 nucleotides read TGTGCCAGCGGTAGGGGCACTAGCACAGATACGCAGTATTTT.